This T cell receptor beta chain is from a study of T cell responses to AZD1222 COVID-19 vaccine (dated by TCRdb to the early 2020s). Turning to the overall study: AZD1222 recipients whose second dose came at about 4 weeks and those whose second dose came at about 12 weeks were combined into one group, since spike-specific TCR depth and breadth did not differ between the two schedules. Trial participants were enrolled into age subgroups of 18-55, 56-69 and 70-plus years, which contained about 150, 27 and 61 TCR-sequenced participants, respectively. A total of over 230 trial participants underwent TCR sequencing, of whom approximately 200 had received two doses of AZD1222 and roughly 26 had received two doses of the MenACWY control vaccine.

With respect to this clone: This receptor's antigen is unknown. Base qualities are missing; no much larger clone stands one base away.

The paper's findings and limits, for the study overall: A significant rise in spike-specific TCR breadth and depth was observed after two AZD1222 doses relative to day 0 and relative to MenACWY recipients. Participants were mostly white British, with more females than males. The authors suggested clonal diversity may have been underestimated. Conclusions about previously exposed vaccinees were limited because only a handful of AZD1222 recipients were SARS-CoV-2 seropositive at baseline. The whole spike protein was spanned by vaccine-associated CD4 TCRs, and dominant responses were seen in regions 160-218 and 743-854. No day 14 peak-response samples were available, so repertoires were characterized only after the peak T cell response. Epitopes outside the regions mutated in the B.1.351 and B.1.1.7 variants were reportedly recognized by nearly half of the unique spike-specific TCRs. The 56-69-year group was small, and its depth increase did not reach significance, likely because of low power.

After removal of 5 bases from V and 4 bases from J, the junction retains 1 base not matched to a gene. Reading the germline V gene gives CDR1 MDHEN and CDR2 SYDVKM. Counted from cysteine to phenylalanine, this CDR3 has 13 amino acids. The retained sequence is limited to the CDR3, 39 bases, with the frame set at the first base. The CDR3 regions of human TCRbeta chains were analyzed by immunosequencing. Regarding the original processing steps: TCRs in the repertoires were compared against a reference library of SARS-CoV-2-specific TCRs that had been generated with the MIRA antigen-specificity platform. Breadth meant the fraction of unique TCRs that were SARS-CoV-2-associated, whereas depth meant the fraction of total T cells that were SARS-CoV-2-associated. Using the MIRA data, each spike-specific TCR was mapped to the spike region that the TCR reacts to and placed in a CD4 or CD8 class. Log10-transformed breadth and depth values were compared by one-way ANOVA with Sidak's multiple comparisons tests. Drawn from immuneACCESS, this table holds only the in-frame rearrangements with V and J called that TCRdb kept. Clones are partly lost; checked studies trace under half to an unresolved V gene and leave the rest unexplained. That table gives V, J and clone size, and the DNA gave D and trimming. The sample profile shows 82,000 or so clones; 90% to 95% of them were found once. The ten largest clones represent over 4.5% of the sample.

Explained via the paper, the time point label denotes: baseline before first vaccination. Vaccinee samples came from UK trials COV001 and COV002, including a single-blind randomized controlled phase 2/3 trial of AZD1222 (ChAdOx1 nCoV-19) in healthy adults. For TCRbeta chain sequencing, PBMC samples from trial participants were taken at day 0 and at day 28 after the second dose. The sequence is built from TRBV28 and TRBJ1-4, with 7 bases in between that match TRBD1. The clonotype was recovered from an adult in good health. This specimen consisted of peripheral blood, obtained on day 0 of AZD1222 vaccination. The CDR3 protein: CASSRDSNEKLFF. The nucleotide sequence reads TGTGCCAGCAGTAGGGACAGTAATGAAAAACTGTTTTTT.